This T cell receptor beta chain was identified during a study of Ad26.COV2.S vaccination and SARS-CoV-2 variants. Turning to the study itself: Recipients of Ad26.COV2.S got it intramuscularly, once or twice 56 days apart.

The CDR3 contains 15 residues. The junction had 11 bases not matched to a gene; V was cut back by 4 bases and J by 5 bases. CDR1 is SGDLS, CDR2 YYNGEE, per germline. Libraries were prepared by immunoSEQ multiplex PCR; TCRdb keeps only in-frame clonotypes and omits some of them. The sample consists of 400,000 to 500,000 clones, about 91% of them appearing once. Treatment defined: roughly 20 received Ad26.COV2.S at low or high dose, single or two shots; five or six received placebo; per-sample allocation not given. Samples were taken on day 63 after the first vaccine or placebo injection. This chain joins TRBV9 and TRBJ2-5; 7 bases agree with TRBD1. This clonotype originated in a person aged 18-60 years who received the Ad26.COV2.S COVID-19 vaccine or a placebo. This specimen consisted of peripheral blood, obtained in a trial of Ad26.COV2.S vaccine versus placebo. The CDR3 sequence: CASSPNSGGAETQYF. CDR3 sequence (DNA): TGTGCCAGCAGCCCTAATTCAGGGGGAGCGGAGACCCAGTACTTC.